This TCR beta chain was recovered during a study of CD8+ T cells in alopecia areata. Study background: Treated patients swallowed 5 to 10 mg of oral tofacitinib twice daily. The drug, tofacitinib, lasted 6 to 18 months, followed by 6 months off drug. Whole-study results and caveats: Amid tofacitinib therapy, many expanded lesional clones stayed present in scalp and blood. Among the top 100, expanded CD8+ clones, as well as scalp clonality, were significantly decreased by tofacitinib.

A few counts support this clone. Its antigen is still unknown. Germline is not matched at one junction end, which may reflect a read error. The same CDR3 can be traced to other DNA sequences in this sample. After isolation, RNA underwent reverse transcription to generate cDNA as the sequencing template. The data were produced by immunoSEQ multiplex PCR, yet TCRdb's version contains in-frame clones alone and is incomplete. This table holds about 140,000 clones, 50% to 65% found once. The CDR3 spans 13 residues. In germline, CDR1 is SGHRS, CDR2 YFSETQ. Described treatment: oral pan-JAK inhibitor, 5-10 mg twice daily.

The source was CD8+ T cells sorted from blood, collected at week 4, from a patient treated with tofacitinib. The sequence was obtained from a human donor with alopecia areata. V usage is TRBV5-1 and J usage is TRBJ1-4; unclear D gene. This CDR3 reads CASSLGVPEKLFF. Written as DNA, the CDR3 is TGTGCCAGCAGCTTGGGAGTGCCGGAAAAACTGTTTTTT.